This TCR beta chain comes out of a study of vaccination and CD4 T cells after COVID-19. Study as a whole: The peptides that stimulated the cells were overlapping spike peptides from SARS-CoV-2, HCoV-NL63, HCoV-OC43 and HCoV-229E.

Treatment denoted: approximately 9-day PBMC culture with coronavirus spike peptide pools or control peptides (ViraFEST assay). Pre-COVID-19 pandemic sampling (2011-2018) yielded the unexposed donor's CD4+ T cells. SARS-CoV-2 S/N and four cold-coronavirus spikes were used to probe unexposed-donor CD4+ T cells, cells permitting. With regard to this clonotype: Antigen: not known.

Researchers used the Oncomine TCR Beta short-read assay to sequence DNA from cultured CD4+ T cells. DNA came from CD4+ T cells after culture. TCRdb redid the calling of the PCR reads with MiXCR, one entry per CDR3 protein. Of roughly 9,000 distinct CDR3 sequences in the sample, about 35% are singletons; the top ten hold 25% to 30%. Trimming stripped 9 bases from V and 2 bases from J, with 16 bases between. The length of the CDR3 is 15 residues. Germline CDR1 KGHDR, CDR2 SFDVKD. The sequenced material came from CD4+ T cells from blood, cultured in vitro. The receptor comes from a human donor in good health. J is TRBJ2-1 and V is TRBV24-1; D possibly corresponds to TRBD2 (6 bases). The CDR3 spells CATGPGLSTYNEQFF. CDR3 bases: TGTGCCACCGGTCCGGGACTGAGCACCTACAATGAGCAGTTCTTC.